The T cell receptor (beta chain) described here comes from a study of cytomegalovirus exposure and HLA in healthy donors. It was with 60 Vbeta and 13 Jbeta primers that the PCR ran. Profiling relied on immunoSEQ multiplex PCR, and the TCRdb table lists in-frame clones only, not all of them. The repertoire consists of around 65,000 clones, with approximately 81% occurring once and the leading ten covering approximately 7%. V lost 6 bases and J lost 1, with 13 bases in between. The CDR3 runs to 15 residues. Germline V gives CDR1 MNHEY, CDR2 SVGAGI. V gene TRBV6-5 combines with J gene TRBJ2-1; tentatively, D is TRBD2 (6 bases). This receptor was taken from a woman younger than 45 in good health and CMV-seropositive. The sample taken for sequencing was PBMCs. The CDR3 region is CASRATGSSYNEQFF. CDR3 bases: TGTGCCAGCAGAGCCACCGGGAGTTCCTACAATGAGCAGTTCTTC.